These T cell receptor beta chains were read from a single sample in a study of T cells after posttransplantation cyclophosphamide. Sequencing was performed with immunoSEQ multiplex PCR; in TCRdb, only in-frame clones are kept and a portion is missing. The sample shows roughly 9,900 clones, 88% of them seen only once. The sequencing used PBMCs, collected after an allogeneic stem cell transplant with a calcineurin inhibitor and methotrexate. The receptor source for this set is a male patient aged 30 to 40 who received an allogeneic stem cell transplant from an unrelated donor, was CMV-positive, and had no GVHD. Some T cells may have come from the graft donor. Both conserved end residues are part of each CDR3. The order of the fields is clone size, V gene, D gene, J gene, CDR3 DNA, CDR3 protein. The D gene is left open where the match is weak. Clone size is not always given. Where it is, it says once, few, many or a class for expanded clones.

>NA|TRBV19|NA|TRBJ2-4
TGTGCCAGTAGTATACGGGACAACAAAAACATTCAGTACTTC
CASSIRDNKNIQYF
>NA|TRBV7-3|TRBD1|TRBJ1-3
TGTGCCAGCAGAACTACAGGGGGCAGGGTCTCTGGAAACACCATATATTTT
CASRTTGGRVSGNTIYF
>NA|TRBV9|NA|TRBJ2-3
TGTGCCAGCAGCGTAGATGGTTCACTATACACAGATACGCAGTATTTT
CASSVDGSLYTDTQYF
>once|TRBV2|TRBD2|TRBJ2-5
TGTGCCAGCAGTCCCGGGACTACCCAAGAGACCCAGTACTTC
CASSPGTTQETQYF
>NA|TRBV5-8|NA|TRBJ1-2
TGTGCCAGCAGCTCGCCGGGGAGGTATGCTAACTATGGCTACACCTTC
CASSSPGRYANYGYTF
>NA|TRBV4-1|NA|TRBJ1-1
TGCGCCAGCAGCCAAGTTGTAATAGATCTTCCTGAAGCTTTCTTT
CASSQVVIDLPEAFF
>NA|TRBV7-9|NA|TRBJ2-7
TGTGCCAGCAGCTTAGCGGGAGGCTCCTACGAGCAGTACTTC
CASSLAGGSYEQYF
>NA|TRBV5-8|NA|TRBJ2-3
TGTGCCAGCAGCTTTGGGTGGGCCACTAGCACAGATACGCAGTATTTT
CASSFGWATSTDTQYF
>NA|TRBV28|NA|TRBJ2-7
TGTGCCAGCAGTTCTCTTATAAGGACACCCGAGCAGTACTTC
CASSSLIRTPEQYF
>NA|TRBV7-2|NA|TRBJ2-2
TGTGCCAGCAGCTTAGCCAGGGGCCGGACCGGGGAGCTGTTTTTT
CASSLARGRTGELFF
>NA|TRBV4-3|NA|TRBJ2-3
TGCGCCAGCAGCCAATCGAGGGCAGATACGCAGTATTTT
CASSQSRADTQYF
>NA|TRBV28|TRBD1|TRBJ2-7
TGTGCCACCTCCCGACAGGGGGTCTACGAGCAGTACTTC
CATSRQGVYEQYF
>NA|TRBV10-3|TRBD2|TRBJ2-5
TGTGCCATCAGTGAGTCGGTAGGGACTAGCGGACAAGAGACCCAGTACTTC
CAISESVGTSGQETQYF
>NA|TRBV9|TRBD1|TRBJ2-1
TGTGCCAGCAGCATACCGGGACAGCACAATGAGCAGTTCTTC
CASSIPGQHNEQFF
>NA|TRBV7-3|TRBD1|TRBJ1-6
TGTGCCAGCAGCTTAGACGGGACAGGGTTAAATTCACCCCTCCACTTT
CASSLDGTGLNSPLHF
>NA|TRBV6-1|NA|TRBJ1-2
TGTGCCAGCACCCCGAGGAGGGTGATGGACTATGGCTACACCTTC
CASTPRRVMDYGYTF
>NA|TRBV7-9|NA|TRBJ1-1
TGTGCCAGCAGCTGGGGGGGGGACATCGAAGCTTTCTTT
CASSWGGDIEAFF
>NA|TRBV7-3|NA|TRBJ1-1
TGTGCCAGCAGCTCCAGGGCAGGGAACACTGAAGCTTTCTTT
CASSSRAGNTEAFF
>NA|TRBV4-1|TRBD1|TRBJ1-4
TGCGCCAGCAGCCAGGACAGGGTCCCTAATGAAAAACTGTTTTTT
CASSQDRVPNEKLFF
>once|TRBV6-5|TRBD1|TRBJ1-4
TGTGCCAGCAGTTATACCAAGGGACAGACTAATGAAAAACTGTTTTTT
CASSYTKGQTNEKLFF
>NA|TRBV5-1|NA|TRBJ1-1
TGCGCCAGCAGGCAACTTCCGAACACTGAAGCTTTCTTT
CASRQLPNTEAFF
>NA|TRBV27|TRBD2|TRBJ2-1
TGTGCCAGCAGTCCCGTAGCGGGATCCTACAATGAGCAGTTCTTC
CASSPVAGSYNEQFF
>medium-sized|TRBV7-8|TRBD1|TRBJ1-2
TGTGCCAGCAGCTTAGGACAGGGGCATGGCTACACCTTC
CASSLGQGHGYTF
>NA|TRBV19|NA|TRBJ1-3
TGTGCCAGTAGTCCTTTCGAGGGAAACACCATATATTTT
CASSPFEGNTIYF
>NA|TRBV7-3|TRBD2|TRBJ2-2
TGTGCCAGCAGCCCTAAAGGACTAGCGGGAGGGCTACCCGGGGAGCTGTTTTTT
CASSPKGLAGGLPGELFF
>NA|TRBV2|TRBD2|TRBJ2-5
TGTGCCAGCAGGGGGACTAGCGGGAGTGGAGAGACCCAGTACTTC
CASRGTSGSGETQYF
>NA|TRBV2|TRBD1|TRBJ1-1
TGTGCCAGCAGTAAGAGGGACAGGGACTTGGCTGAAGCTTTCTTT
CASSKRDRDLAEAFF
>NA|TRBV5-1|TRBD1|TRBJ2-3
TGCGCCAGCAGGTTCCTTGGGACAGGGAGCACAGATACGCAGTATTTT
CASRFLGTGSTDTQYF
>once|TRBV11-2|TRBD2|TRBJ2-2
TGTGCCAGCAGCGGCCGACTAGCGGGAGGGCCTGGCCCCGGGGAGCTGTTTTTT
CASSGRLAGGPGPGELFF
>NA|TRBV5-1|TRBD1|TRBJ2-7
TGCGCCAGCAGCCCCCTGGCAGGGGGCTACGAGCAGTACTTC
CASSPLAGGYEQYF
>NA|TRBV6-5|NA|TRBJ2-7
TGTGCCAGCAGTTACTGGAACAGGCGCTACGAGCAGTACTTC
CASSYWNRRYEQYF
>NA|TRBV29-1|TRBD1|TRBJ2-5
TGCAGCGCTAATCAGGGGGTTGAGACCCAGTACTTC
CSANQGVETQYF
>NA|TRBV5-1|NA|TRBJ1-1
TGCGCCAGCAGCTTGGTGTCGGGAAACACTGAAGCTTTCTTT
CASSLVSGNTEAFF
>NA|TRBV27|NA|TRBJ2-1
TGTGCCAGCAGTTTTCGGACTGGCGGGCAGTTCTTC
CASSFRTGGQFF
>NA|TRBV5-4|TRBD2|TRBJ2-2
TGTGCCAGCAGCTCGAGGACTAGCGGGAGTGGCGGGGAGCTGTTTTTT
CASSSRTSGSGGELFF
>NA|TRBV28|NA|TRBJ2-7
TGTGCCAGCAGTCTCACATTCTACGAGCAGTACTTC
CASSLTFYEQYF
>NA|TRBV5-5|TRBD1|TRBJ1-3
TGTGCCAGCAGCCTACTCGGAACAGGGGCAGGAAACACCATATATTTT
CASSLLGTGAGNTIYF
>NA|TRBV5-6|TRBD2|TRBJ2-3
TGTGCCAGCAGCGCACCGGGACTAGCAAGCACAGATACGCAGTATTTT
CASSAPGLASTDTQYF
>once|TRBV7-9|TRBD2|TRBJ2-1
TGTGCCAGCAGCCCCCGGACTAGCGGGAAGAGCTCCTACAATGAGCAGTTCTTC
CASSPRTSGKSSYNEQFF
>NA|TRBV29-1|NA|TRBJ2-3
TGCAGCGTTGAAGCGCAGTACACAGATACGCAGTATTTT
CSVEAQYTDTQYF
>NA|TRBV5-6|NA|TRBJ2-4
TGTGCCAGCAGCCTCCGGGGGGCTTGGGGCAAAAACATTCAGTACTTC
CASSLRGAWGKNIQYF
>NA|TRBV5-1|TRBD1|TRBJ1-1
TGCGCCAGCAGCGGGGGACAGGGACCAACTGAAGCTTTCTTT
CASSGGQGPTEAFF
>NA|TRBV7-2|TRBD1|TRBJ1-2
TGTGCCAGCAGCTTAGCGGGGACAGGGCTTTATGGCTACACCTTC
CASSLAGTGLYGYTF
>NA|TRBV7-9|NA|TRBJ2-3
TGTGCCAGCAGCTTAAAAGGGAGGCAGGGCCACCGCACAGATACGCAGTATTTT
CASSLKGRQGHRTDTQYF
>NA|TRBV5-1|NA|TRBJ1-6
TGCGCCAGCAGCTTGGTACCAGGGTTGGAGAATTCACCCCTCCACTTT
CASSLVPGLENSPLHF
>NA|TRBV28|NA|TRBJ1-5
TGTGCCAGCCTCACGGGAGGCGGGCCCCAGCATTTT
CASLTGGGPQHF
>NA|TRBV6-6|NA|TRBJ1-5
TGTGCCAGCAGTTACCGGGAAAACCATCAGCCCCAGCATTTT
CASSYRENHQPQHF
>NA|TRBV5-6|TRBD1|TRBJ2-2
TGTGCCAGCAGCTTGCTCAGGGGGATCACCGGGGAGCTGTTTTTT
CASSLLRGITGELFF
>NA|TRBV2|TRBD1|TRBJ2-3
TGTGCCAGCGGCTTGGGACAGGCAGCAGATACGCAGTATTTT
CASGLGQAADTQYF
>NA|TRBV7-2|TRBD2|TRBJ2-1
TGTGCCAGCAGCTTAGGGCGGGAGCCGGTCGATGAGCAGTTCTTC
CASSLGREPVDEQFF
>NA|TRBV5-6|NA|TRBJ2-5
TGTGCCAGCAGCTTGAGGTGGGGCGGCCTTCAAGAGACCCAGTACTTC
CASSLRWGGLQETQYF
>NA|TRBV15|NA|TRBJ2-5
TGTGCCACCAGCAGAGACAGGGGAGAGACCCAGTACTTC
CATSRDRGETQYF
>once|TRBV29-1|NA|TRBJ2-1
TGCAGCGTTGAACGGCGGCTAGGGGCCGGCAATGAGCAGTTCTTC
CSVERRLGAGNEQFF
>NA|TRBV1|NA|TRBJ1-2
TGCACCAGCAGGCGCACGCGGAACTATGGCTACACCTTC
CTSRRTRNYGYTF
>NA|TRBV7-3|TRBD2|TRBJ2-1
TGTGCCAGCAGTGAATTCGGACTAGCGGGAGTGGATGAGCAGTTCTTC
CASSEFGLAGVDEQFF